The 6 T cell receptor beta chains in this list originate from one sample, sequenced in a study of blood T cell repertoires in COVID-19. Measured with immunoSEQ multiplex PCR; TCRdb has only the in-frame clones, and not every one. The sample yields about 400,000 clones, roughly 90% seen once. Sequencing was performed on PBMCs or T cells enriched from blood (not recorded which). The receptors derive from a woman aged 30 to 39 with acute COVID-19.

The DNA of the CDR3 is TGTGCCAGTAGTATATCGGGGAGCTCCTATAATTCACCCCTCCACTTT. It codes for CASSISGSSYNSPLHF. The chain links TRBV19 to TRBJ1-6; D unresolved. Germline CDR1 LNHDA, CDR2 SQIVND (reference sequence). V dropped 2 bases and J dropped 0 bases, with 8 bases sitting between them. CDR3 length equals 16 residues.

The gene calls are TRBV7-2 and TRBJ2-7; 10 positions agree with TRBD2. Germline V gene data show CDR1 as SGHTA and CDR2 as FQGNSA. CDR3 length: 17 amino acids. The V and J ends lost 0 bases and 5 bases, in that order; junction bases with no gene match: 10. In nucleotides, the CDR3 is TGTGCCAGCAGCTTAGCTCCCCTAGCGGGGGACGCCGACGAGCAGTACTTC. It codes for CASSLAPLAGDADEQYF.

The chain couples TRBV27 to TRBJ2-7; 9 bases match TRBD2. Germline-derived CDR1 and CDR2 are MNHEY and SMNVEV (reference sequence). This CDR3 is built from 15 residues. V shed 6 bases and J 0 bases; nucleotides not matched to a gene: 6. The CDR3 region has the DNA TGTGCCAGCAGACTAGGCGGGGGGGTCTCCTACGAGCAGTACTTC. Protein: CASRLGGGVSYEQYF.

The V gene is TRBV11-1, the J gene TRBJ2-3; 7 nucleotides match TRBD1. CDR3 length: 14 amino acids. The V segment lost 4 bases and the J segment 4 bases; nucleotides outside the gene matches: 5. Germline V CDR1 and CDR2: SGHAT, FQDESV (reference sequence). The CDR3 sequence is CASSSDRVSDTQYF. CDR3 DNA sequence: TGTGCCAGCAGCTCAGACAGGGTCTCAGATACGCAGTATTTT. The complete variable domain, with remaining parts taken from reference TRBV11-1 and TRBJ2-3, reads EAEVAQSPRYKITEKSQAVAFWCDPISGHATLYWYRQILGQGPELLVQFQDESVVDDSQLPKDRFSAERLKGVDSTLKIQPAELGDSAMYLCASSSDRVSDTQYFGPGTRLTVL.

This chain links TRBV19 with TRBJ1-3, with TRBD1 identical over 7 bases. Per germline, CDR1 LNHDA and CDR2 SQIVND (reference sequence). V shed 6 bases, J shed 9 bases, and the junction held 20 bases outside the gene matches. The CDR3 is 17 residues long. The CDR3 loop reads CASRQVSADRTEFTIYF. CDR3 DNA sequence: TGTGCCAGTAGACAAGTATCGGCGGACAGGACGGAATTCACCATATATTTT.

The rearrangement links TRBV16 to TRBJ2-7; TRBD2 might be the D (5 bases). CDR1 is KGHSY and CDR2 is FQNENV in the germline V gene. The V end lost 0 bases, the J end lost 5 bases, and 11 bases lay between the germline ends. The CDR3 extends over 14 amino acids. As DNA, the CDR3 is TGTGCCAGCAGCCAATCTTCGGTTAGCGACGAGCAGTACTTC. It is translated as CASSQSSVSDEQYF.